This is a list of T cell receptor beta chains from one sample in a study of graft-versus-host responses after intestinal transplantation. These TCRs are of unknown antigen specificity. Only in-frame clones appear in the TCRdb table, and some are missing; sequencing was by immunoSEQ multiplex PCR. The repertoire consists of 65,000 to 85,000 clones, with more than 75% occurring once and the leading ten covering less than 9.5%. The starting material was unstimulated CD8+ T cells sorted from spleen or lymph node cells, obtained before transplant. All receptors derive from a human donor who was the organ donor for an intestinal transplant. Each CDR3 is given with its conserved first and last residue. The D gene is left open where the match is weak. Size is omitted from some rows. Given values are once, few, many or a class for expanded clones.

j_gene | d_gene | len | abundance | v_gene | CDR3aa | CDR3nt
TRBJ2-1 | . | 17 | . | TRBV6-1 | CASSEWGGGGTQGEQFF | TGTGCCAGCAGTGAATGGGGTGGGGGGGGCACCCAGGGTGAGCAGTTCTTC
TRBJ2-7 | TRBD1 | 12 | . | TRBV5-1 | CASSLTGDEQYF | TGCGCCAGCAGCCTGACAGGGGACGAGCAGTACTTC
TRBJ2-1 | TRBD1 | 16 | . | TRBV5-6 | CASSPLGDSTYNEQFF | TGTGCCAGCAGCCCCTTAGGGGACAGTACCTACAATGAGCAGTTCTTC
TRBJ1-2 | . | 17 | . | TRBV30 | CAWSDQALKGTVLGYTF | TGTGCCTGGTCCGATCAAGCACTGAAAGGGACGGTCTTGGGCTACACCTTC
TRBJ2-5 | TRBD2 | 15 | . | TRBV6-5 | CASTLLAGGQETQYF | TGTGCCAGCACACTACTAGCGGGGGGCCAAGAGACCCAGTACTTC
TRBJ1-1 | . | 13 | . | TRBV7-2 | CASSYVWNTEAFF | TGTGCCAGCAGCTATGTATGGAACACTGAAGCTTTCTTT
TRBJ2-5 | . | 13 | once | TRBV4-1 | CASSPRGQETQYF | TGCGCCAGCAGCCCGAGGGGACAAGAGACCCAGTACTTC
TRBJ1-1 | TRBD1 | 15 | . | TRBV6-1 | CASRLSGGSVTEAFF | TGTGCCAGCAGGCTATCAGGGGGCTCGGTCACTGAAGCTTTCTTT
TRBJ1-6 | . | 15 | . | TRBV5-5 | CASSGGGSYNSPLHF | TGTGCCAGCAGTGGGGGGGGATCCTATAATTCACCCCTCCACTTT
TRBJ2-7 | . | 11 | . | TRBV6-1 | CASSPPGEQYF | TGTGCCAGCAGCCCTCCGGGGGAGCAGTACTTC
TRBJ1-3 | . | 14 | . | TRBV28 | CASRVRGTGNTIYF | TGTGCCAGCAGGGTTAGGGGGACTGGAAACACCATATATTTT
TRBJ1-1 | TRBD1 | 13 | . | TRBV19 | CATISGQALEAFF | TGTGCCACTATATCCGGACAGGCCCTTGAAGCTTTCTTT
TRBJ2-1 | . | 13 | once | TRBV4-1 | CASSHAGANEQFF | TGCGCCAGCAGCCATGCAGGGGCCAATGAGCAGTTCTTC
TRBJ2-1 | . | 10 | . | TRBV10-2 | CATLDNEQFF | TGCGCCACCCTAGACAATGAGCAGTTCTTC
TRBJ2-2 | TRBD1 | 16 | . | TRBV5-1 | CASSPPATGSLSELFF | TGCGCCAGCAGCCCCCCTGCGACAGGGAGTCTTTCGGAGCTGTTTTTT
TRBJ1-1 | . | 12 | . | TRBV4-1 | CASSQAAGEAFF | TGCGCCAGCAGCCAGGCCGCCGGGGAAGCTTTCTTT
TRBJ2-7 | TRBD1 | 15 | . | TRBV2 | CASSERTGLYSEQYF | TGTGCCAGCAGTGAAAGGACAGGGCTATATAGCGAGCAGTACTTC
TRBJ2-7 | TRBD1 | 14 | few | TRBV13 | CASRDREHLYEQYF | TGTGCCAGCAGGGACAGGGAGCACCTCTACGAGCAGTACTTC
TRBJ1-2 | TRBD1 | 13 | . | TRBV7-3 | CASSYGTAYGYTF | TGTGCCAGCAGCTACGGGACAGCCTATGGCTACACCTTC
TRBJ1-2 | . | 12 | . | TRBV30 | CAWSVGLYGYTF | TGTGCCTGGAGTGTCGGGCTCTATGGCTACACCTTC
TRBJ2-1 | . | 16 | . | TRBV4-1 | CASSQVGGLPYNEQFF | TGCGCCAGCAGCCAAGTAGGCGGACTACCGTACAATGAGCAGTTCTTC
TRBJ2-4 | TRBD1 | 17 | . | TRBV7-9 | CASSSTLQGRAKNIQYF | TGTGCCAGCAGCTCGACCCTACAGGGGCGAGCCAAAAACATTCAGTACTTC
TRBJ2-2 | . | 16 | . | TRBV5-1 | CASSFWGDSLTGELFF | TGCGCCAGCAGCTTTTGGGGGGACAGTTTGACCGGGGAGCTGTTTTTT